This T cell receptor (beta chain) was captured by sequencing in a study of blood T cell repertoires in COVID-19. The CDR3 is 14 amino acids. Losses at the gene ends were 5 bases for V and 4 bases for J; bases not matched to a gene: 5. CDR1 and CDR2 from the germline V gene are MNHEY and SVGAGI. Here immunoSEQ multiplex PCR was the method, and the copy in TCRdb shows in-frame clones only, minus some. The sample shows more than 200,000 clones, approximately 80% of them seen only once. This chain uses TRBV6-5 with TRBJ2-7; the match to TRBD1 covers 10 bases. Sequencing was performed on peripheral blood. This clonotype originated in a man aged 55 to 70 with acute or convalescent COVID-19. CDR3 in amino acids: CASSRPDRGYEQYF. CDR3 in DNA: TGTGCCAGCAGTCGCCCGGACAGGGGGTACGAGCAGTACTTC.